This note documents a single T cell receptor (beta chain) sequence. The antigen is not known. A junction end diverges from the germline sequence, so it may reflect a read error. The data were obtained in a study of post-analysis software for immune sequencing data. Study-level information: The study covered relapsing-remitting, secondary progressive and progressive-relapsing courses of multiple sclerosis. Study-wide findings and caveats: The study found TRBV5-6, TRBV5-1 and TRBV20-1 among 5 or 6 TRBV segments more frequent in patients than controls. The F measure placed samples prepared in the same batch into strongly shared clusters. When compared against controls, multiple sclerosis patients showed significantly lower normalized Chao1 diversity.

TCR beta cDNA libraries had unique molecular identifiers. From 1 to 10 million T cells, around 500,000 cDNA molecules were obtained. TCRdb used MiXCR to reprocess the PCR reads, holding one entry per CDR3 protein. The table shows 700,000 to 900,000 distinct CDR3 sequences, with under 60% occurring only once. CDR1 is MNHNY, CDR2 SVGAGI, per germline (reference sequence). The CDR3 length is 15 residues. The chain combines TRBV6-6 with TRBJ2-3, with D perhaps TRBD1 or TRBD2 (5 bases each). Material: blood. The sequence derives from a girl aged 5 to 17 with multiple sclerosis. CDR3 bases: TGTGCCAGCAGTTACGGGGAGAGGGGAACAGGTACGCAGTATTTT. Translated, it gives CASSYGERGTGTQYF.